This T cell receptor (beta chain) was documented in a study of blood T cells in healthy people across ages. The germline gives CDR1 SGDLS, CDR2 YYNGEE. The V end was cut by 5 bases, the J end by 8 bases, with 13 bases between. This CDR3 is 12 amino acids long. The study recruited healthy Caucasian donors from Russia who were aged roughly 6 to 95. This clonotype was detected only a few times. Using a J-beta primer mix together with a sample-barcoded 5' primer, a second PCR was run for about 6 to 12 cycles. MiXCR, applied by TCRdb to the 5' RACE reads, yields one record per CDR3 protein. Among over a million distinct CDR3 sequences listed, approximately 39% were seen once.

V gene TRBV9 combines with J gene TRBJ1-2; no clear D. Material for sequencing was blood. The origin of this receptor is a woman aged 18-30 years in good health. The CDR3 is CASRDGPAGYTF. The CDR3 DNA reads TGTGCCAGCAGGGACGGGCCCGCGGGCTACACCTTC.